This passage covers 30 T cell receptor beta chains from one sample sequenced in a study of early T cells in non-severe SARS-CoV-2 infection. TCRdb called the 5' RACE reads again in MiXCR, with one record for every CDR3 protein. Here the sample spans over 30,000 distinct CDR3 sequences, approximately 7.2% being singletons. Sequences were derived from whole blood, sampled at baseline. The receptors derive from an adult who was a healthcare worker with PCR-confirmed SARS-CoV-2 infection or an uninfected control (not recorded which).

This clonotype was picked up many times. The gene calls are TRBV6-1 and TRBJ1-2, with unresolved D. CDR1 is MNHNS, CDR2 SASEGT, per germline. The CDR3 loop spans 12 amino acids. Trimming stripped 3 bases from V and 4 bases from J, with 6 bases between. In DNA, the CDR3 is TGTGCCAGCAGTGATCTTTTCTATGGCTACACCTTC. Its translation is CASSDLFYGYTF.

The chain has TRBV18 and TRBJ1-5, with unresolved D. CDR1 KGHSH and CDR2 LQKENI come from the germline V gene. This CDR3 spans 14 amino acids. The V end was cut by 2 bases, the J end by 5 bases, with 10 bases between. The CDR3 nucleotides read TGTGCCAGCTCACCATCCAAGACCGATCAGCCCCAGCATTTT. Its translation: CASSPSKTDQPQHF.

The chain employs TRBV7-3 and TRBJ1-4, with D possibly being TRBD1 (5 bases). Trimming cost V 0 bases and J 5 bases, with 10 bases left between them. The CDR3 has 15 amino acids. Germline-derived CDR1 and CDR2 are SGHTA and FQGTGA. CDR3: CASSLTGQGNEKLFF. In nucleotides, the CDR3 is TGTGCCAGCAGCTTAACGGGCCAGGGAAATGAAAAACTGTTTTTT.

This clonotype was counted between two and nine times. The chain links TRBV6-5 to TRBJ2-1; TRBD2 agrees at 7 bases. This CDR3 is built from 15 residues. V lost 6 bases to trimming and J lost 1 base; unmatched junction nucleotides: 6. The V gene's germline CDR1 is MNHEY and CDR2 SVGAGI. The CDR3 DNA reads as TGTGCCAGCAGGAGAGCGGGGATGTCCTACAATGAGCAGTTCTTC. This sequence encodes CASRRAGMSYNEQFF.

Only a few counts were recorded for this clonotype. The chain joins TRBV20-1 to TRBJ2-7; 8 bases match TRBD1. Per the germline V gene, CDR1 is DFQATT and CDR2 is SNEGSKA (reference sequence). The trim removed 6 bases at V and 3 bases at J, leaving 4 bases unmatched. This CDR3 has 12 residues. Written as DNA, the CDR3 is TGCAGTGCCCCCACAGGGGGCTACGAGCAGTACTTC. It specifies CSAPTGGYEQYF.

This clonotype was seen only a few times. V usage is TRBV11-2 and J usage is TRBJ2-6; D not certain. The CDR3 consists of 20 residues. Between the trimmed V and J ends, which lost 1 base and 0 bases, there was a span of 19 bases. The germline gives CDR1 SGHAT, CDR2 FQNNGV. The chain's CDR3 is CASSLGSAGPRSSGANVLTF. Here the CDR3 DNA reads TGTGCCAGCAGCTTAGGGAGTGCAGGCCCCCGCTCCTCTGGGGCCAACGTCCTGACTTTC.

This clonotype has a handful of counts. This chain uses TRBV2 with TRBJ2-2, with D possibly TRBD1 on 5 matching bases. Germline CDR1 SNHLY, CDR2 FYNNEI. This CDR3 is 17 amino acids long. Trimming removed 5 bases from V and 1 base from J, with 17 bases in between. CDR3 sequence (DNA): TGTGCCAGCAGTTTCGAACAGGCAATAAAGAACACCGGGGAGCTGTTTTTT. Translating it yields CASSFEQAIKNTGELFF. Combining the CDR3 with reference TRBV2 and TRBJ2-2 gives the whole variable domain EPEVTQTPSHQVTQMGQEVILRCVPISNHLYFYWYRQILGQKVEFLVSFYNNEISEKSEIFDDQFSVERPDGSNFTLKIRSTKLEDSAMYFCASSFEQAIKNTGELFFGEGSRLTVL.

The gene calls are TRBV5-4 and TRBJ2-3; the D gene is possibly TRBD2 (5 bases). Trimming left V 1 base short and J 6 bases short, with 21 bases between. The CDR3 sequence is 17 residues long. The germline V gene has CDR1 SGHNT and CDR2 YYREEE (reference sequence). The chain's CDR3 is CASSLRPTPARVDTQYF. The CDR3 DNA follows: TGTGCCAGCAGCTTGAGACCCACCCCGGCGAGGGTGGATACGCAGTATTTT.

The table lists this clonotype with many counts. The chain is built from TRBV28 and TRBJ1-1; 8 bases line up with TRBD1. Germline V CDR1 and CDR2: MDHEN, SYDVKM. V was clipped by 5 bases and J by 1 base; unmatched bases: 3. This CDR3 comprises 14 residues. CDR3 bases: TGTGCCAGCAGTCAAGGGACAGGGAACACTGAAGCTTTCTTT. This encodes CASSQGTGNTEAFF.

In its sample, this clonotype was seen many times. The genes are TRBV12-3 or TRBV12-4 and TRBJ2-3; 11 nucleotides line up with TRBD2. With V trimmed by 6 bases and J by 3 bases, 8 bases remained unmatched. This CDR3 has 16 residues. As DNA, the CDR3 is TGTGCCAGCAGCCCTACTAGCGGGGGATTTACAGATACGCAGTATTTT. Translation gives CASSPTSGGFTDTQYF.

Many counts were recorded for this clonotype. The chain links TRBV3-1 to TRBJ2-5; maybe TRBD2 (7 bases). Germline lookup yields CDR1 LGHDT and CDR2 YNNKEL (reference sequence). The CDR3 runs 14 residues. The V end lost 2 bases, the J end lost 7 bases, and 14 bases lay between the germline ends. Here the CDR3 DNA reads TGTGCCAGCAGCCAAAGGGGGACTACGGGGACCCAGTACTTC. Residues: CASSQRGTTGTQYF.

In its sample, this clonotype was seen many times. The rearrangement links TRBV10-3 to TRBJ2-3; D is perhaps TRBD2 (6 bases). In germline, CDR1 is ENHRY, CDR2 SYGVKD. This CDR3 has 15 amino acids. Trimming left V 7 bases short and J 4 bases short, with 18 bases between. Here the CDR3 reads CAIKWGGEHSDTQYF. The CDR3 nucleotides read TGTGCCATCAAATGGGGCGGGGAGCATTCAGATACGCAGTATTTT.

This clonotype was picked up a small number of times. CDR3 loop: CASSPQQGNQPQHF. Written as DNA, the CDR3 is TGTGCCAGCAGCCCTCAACAGGGCAATCAGCCCCAGCATTTT. The chain uses TRBV3-1 and TRBJ1-5; perhaps TRBD1 as D (5 bases). The CDR3 runs to 14 residues. V was pared by 4 bases and J by 2 bases, with 9 bases between. Germline CDR1 LGHDT, CDR2 YNNKEL (reference sequence). The complete variable domain, with remaining parts taken from reference TRBV3-1 and TRBJ1-5, reads DTAVSQTPKYLVTQMGNDKSIKCEQNLGHDTMYWYKQDSKKFLKIMFSYNNKELIINETVPNRFSPKSPDKAHLNLHINSLELGDSAVYFCASSPQQGNQPQHFGDGTRLSIL.

This clonotype was seen ten or more times. The chain employs TRBV6-6 and TRBJ1-6; 8 nucleotides align to TRBD1. The CDR3 runs 12 residues. The junction had 6 bases not matched to a gene; V was cut back by 10 bases and J by 10 bases. Germline V gene sequence: CDR1 MNHNY, CDR2 SVGAGI (reference sequence). The chain's CDR3 is CATGQDTSPLHF. The CDR3 DNA reads as TGTGCCACGGGACAGGACACATCACCCCTCCACTTT.

This clonotype was counted ten times or more. The genes are TRBV11-2 and TRBJ1-2; TRBD1 aligns across 9 bases. Unmatched junction bases numbered 8, after V lost 5 bases and J lost 7 bases. The CDR3 length is 14 residues. Germline CDR1 reads SGHAT; CDR2 reads FQNNGV. The CDR3 reads CASSISRQGGGYTF. CDR3 DNA: TGTGCCAGCAGCATATCCCGACAGGGGGGTGGCTACACCTTC.

As DNA, the CDR3 is TGTGCCACCAGCAGAGGACCCCCCAATGAGCAGTTCTTC. Translated: CATSRGPPNEQFF. V gene TRBV15 combines with J gene TRBJ2-1; no firm D call. CDR3 size: 13 residues. Germline V lookup: CDR1 LNHNV, CDR2 YYDKDF (reference sequence). V was trimmed by 1 base and J by 6 bases, leaving 7 bases between them.

To note about this clonotype: A much larger clonotype is one base distant, so this may be a read error. The V gene is TRBV28, the J gene TRBJ2-1; a weak D match, TRBD1 (8 bases). Looked up from germline, CDR1 is MDHEN and CDR2 is SYDVKM. CDR3 size: 15 residues. The CDR3 coding sequence is TGTGCCAGCAGTTTAATCGGACAGGGAGGGAATGAGCAGCTCTTC. This sequence encodes CASSLIGQGGNEQLF. Full variable domain (rest looked up from reference TRBV28 and TRBJ2-1): DVKVTQSSRYLVKRTGEKVFLECVQDMDHENMFWYRQDPGLGLRLIYFSYDVKMKEKGDIPEGYSVSREKKERFSLILESASTNQTSMYLCASSLIGQGGNEQLFGPGTRLTVL.

This clonotype came up once. Being one base from a much bigger clone, this may be a read error. This sequence joins TRBV7-2 and TRBJ1-2; D may be TRBD1 (5 bases). This CDR3 is 13 amino acids long. CDR1 is SGHTA and CDR2 is FQGNSA in the germline V gene. The CDR3 protein is CVSSLGQGYGYTF. The CDR3 DNA follows: TGTGTCAGCAGCTTAGGGCAGGGATATGGCTACACCTTC.

This clonotype came up many times. This rearrangement joins TRBV6-1 to TRBJ2-1; D is perhaps TRBD1 (6 bases). CDR1 is MNHNS, CDR2 SASEGT, per germline. The CDR3 has 19 residues. Trimming cost V 6 bases and J 0 bases, with 24 bases left between them. Written as DNA, the CDR3 is TGTGCCAGCAGCCCCTTTACTTTCGGACAGAAACGCTCCTACAATGAGCAGTTCTTC. Its translation is CASSPFTFGQKRSYNEQFF.

This clonotype occurred a few times. The rearrangement uses TRBV10-3 and TRBJ2-5, with D perhaps TRBD1 (6 bases). CDR1 ENHRY and CDR2 SYGVKD come from the germline V gene. The CDR3 contains 13 residues. Trimming stripped 6 bases from V and 4 bases from J, with 12 bases between. CDR3 protein: CAIRDRRLETQYF. The CDR3 DNA is TGTGCCATCAGAGACAGGAGGCTAGAGACCCAGTACTTC.

There are many counts of this clonotype. V is TRBV2 and J is TRBJ1-6; 8 positions agree with TRBD1. The CDR3 runs 15 residues. Trimming took 7 bases from V and 9 from J; bases not matched to a gene: 11. Germline CDR1 reads SNHLY; CDR2 reads FYNNEI. CDR3 amino acids: CASTKGQEGGSPLHF. In DNA, the CDR3 is TGTGCCAGCACCAAGGGACAGGAGGGGGGTTCACCCCTCCACTTT.

This clonotype appeared a few times. J is TRBJ2-3 and V is TRBV7-9, with D hard to call. CDR1 is SEHNR, CDR2 FQNEAQ, per germline (reference sequence). V lost 1 base to trimming and J lost 1 base, with 6 bases between them. CDR3 size: 14 residues. CDR3 DNA sequence: TGTGCCAGCAGCTTAGAATCAGGCACAGATACGCAGTATTTT. This codes for CASSLESGTDTQYF. Combining the CDR3 with reference TRBV7-9 and TRBJ2-3 gives the whole variable domain DTGVSQNPRHKITKRGQNVTFRCDPISEHNRLYWYRQTLGQGPEFLTYFQNEAQLEKSRLLSDRFSAERPKGSFSTLEIQRTEQGDSAMYLCASSLESGTDTQYFGPGTRLTVL.

The table lists this clonotype with a few counts. The chain uses TRBV10-3 and TRBJ2-3; the D gene is possibly TRBD2 (6 bases). This CDR3 comprises 17 residues. V dropped 4 bases and J dropped 6 bases, with 23 bases sitting between them. Per germline, CDR1 ENHRY and CDR2 SYGVKD. The CDR3 here is CAISAPLTGNREDTQYF. The CDR3 DNA sequence: TGTGCCATCAGTGCCCCCCTCACGGGCAACCGGGAGGATACGCAGTATTTT.

This clonotype has more than one count but fewer than ten. The chain joins TRBV6-1 to TRBJ2-7; D uncertain. V lost 0 bases, J lost 4 bases, and 10 bases lay in between. The V gene's germline CDR1 is MNHNS and CDR2 SASEGT. The CDR3 is 14 residues long. For the CDR3, the DNA is TGTGCCAGCAGTGAAGCCCTCAAGGGTTACGAGCAGTACTTC. This gives the protein CASSEALKGYEQYF.

This clonotype was counted at least ten times. The chain employs TRBV20-1 and TRBJ2-3, with 9 bases fitting TRBD1. Germline CDR1 reads DFQATT; CDR2 reads SNEGSKA (reference sequence). Trimming removed 7 bases from V and 2 bases from J; junction bases left unmatched: 13. The CDR3 runs to 16 residues. The CDR3 nucleotides are TGCAGTGTCCACAGGGGGCTCGGGACCTCCACAGATACGCAGTATTTT. Amino acid sequence: CSVHRGLGTSTDTQYF.

This clonotype was observed a few times. The chain recombines TRBV11-3 with TRBJ2-7, with a tentative D call TRBD1 (6 bases). The V end lost 6 bases, the J end lost 6 bases, and 21 bases lay between the germline ends. Germline V gene sequence: CDR1 SGHNT, CDR2 YENEEA. There are 15 residues in the CDR3. The CDR3 region is CASSLQGKGPGEQYF. In DNA form, the CDR3 reads TGTGCCAGCAGTCTACAGGGAAAGGGGCCGGGCGAGCAGTACTTC.

This clonotype was seen ten or more times. The V call is TRBV7-2, the J call TRBJ2-7, with 7 nucleotides matching TRBD2. The CDR3 is 15 residues long. The germline gives CDR1 SGHTA, CDR2 FQGNSA. Trimming cost V 6 bases and J 2 bases; bases outside gene matches: 10. This CDR3 reads CASSNPERGPYEQYF. The CDR3 bases are TGTGCCAGCAGTAACCCGGAGCGGGGACCCTACGAGCAGTACTTC. The complete variable domain, with remaining parts taken from reference TRBV7-2 and TRBJ2-7, reads GAGVSQSPSNKVTEKGKDVELRCDPISGHTALYWYRQSLGQGLEFLIYFQGNSAPDKSGLPSDRFSAERTGGSVSTLTIQRTQQEDSAVYLCASSNPERGPYEQYFGPGTRLTVT.

This clonotype was picked up a small number of times. The chain uses TRBV7-9 and TRBJ2-2; D call uncertain. The CDR3 loop spans 13 amino acids. Per germline, CDR1 SEHNR and CDR2 FQNEAQ (reference sequence). Trimming took off 0 bases at V and 6 bases at J, with 5 bases between the two ends. The CDR3 DNA sequence: TGTGCCAGCAGCTTAGCGCTTTCCGGGGAGCTGTTTTTT. Translated: CASSLALSGELFF.

This clonotype was seen many times. This chain joins TRBV13 and TRBJ2-7, with 10 bases fitting TRBD2. The germline V gene encodes CDR1 PRHDT and CDR2 FYEKMQ (reference sequence). The CDR3 length is 16 residues. V gave up 5 bases and J gave up 4 bases; unmatched junction bases: 11. This CDR3 is CASSARLAGTHYEQYF. The CDR3 DNA follows: TGTGCCAGCAGCGCAAGACTAGCGGGTACACATTACGAGCAGTACTTC.

This clonotype was recorded at least ten times. This sequence joins TRBV28 and TRBJ2-6; unclear D gene. CDR1 and CDR2 (germline): MDHEN, SYDVKM. V was pared by 4 bases and J by 2 bases, with 21 bases between. The CDR3 extends over 19 amino acids. CDR3 sequence (DNA): TGTGCCAGCAGTTCGATTGTGATCTCCCAGGTGACTGGGGCCAACGTCCTGACTTTC. This sequence encodes CASSSIVISQVTGANVLTF.